One and the same sample provided the 10 T cell receptor beta chains below, sequenced in a study of shared clonotypes between healthy human individuals. Libraries were prepared by immunoSEQ multiplex PCR; TCRdb keeps only in-frame clonotypes and omits some of them. The table includes about 2.4 million clones, 80% to 95% detected once. Sample: naive CD4+ T cells from PBMCs. Subset in this sample: CD45RA+ positively selected. The receptor set was obtained from a man between 18 and 35 years old in good health. Some clones in this sample may be carry-over from other donors' samples.

The table lists this clone with a few counts. The chain couples TRBV19 to TRBJ1-5; D might be TRBD1 (6 bases). The CDR3 has 15 residues. Germline V gene sequence: CDR1 LNHDA, CDR2 SQIVND (reference sequence). Trimming removed 5 bases from V and 1 base from J, with 12 bases in between. The CDR3 coding sequence is TGTGCCAGTAGTCCTCTCGGACAGAGCAATCAGCCCCAGCATTTT. It is translated as CASSPLGQSNQPQHF. The complete variable domain, with remaining parts taken from reference TRBV19 and TRBJ1-5, reads DGGITQSPKYLFRKEGQNVTLSCEQNLNHDAMYWYRQDPGQGLRLIYYSQIVNDFQKGDIAEGYSVSREKKESFPLTVTSAQKNPTAFYLCASSPLGQSNQPQHFGDGTRLSIL.

The J gene is TRBJ2-7, the V gene TRBV5-1, with 7 bases that match TRBD2. The CDR3 totals 14 residues. The V segment lost 4 bases and the J segment 0 bases; nucleotides outside the gene matches: 4. Per germline, CDR1 SGHRS and CDR2 YFSETQ. The CDR3 loop reads CASSLRDYSYEQYF. The DNA of the CDR3 is TGCGCCAGCAGCCTGAGGGACTACTCCTACGAGCAGTACTTC.

V is TRBV18 and J is TRBJ2-7, with 8 bases aligning to TRBD2. The junction had 14 bases not matched to a gene; V was cut back by 0 bases and J by 4 bases. The CDR3 runs 18 residues. From germline, CDR1 is KGHSH and CDR2 LQKENI. The CDR3 nucleotides are TGTGCCAGCTCACCACCGCAATCCCCCAGCGGGAGTCCTTACGAGCAGTACTTC. This sequence encodes CASSPPQSPSGSPYEQYF.

The chain combines TRBV30 with TRBJ2-3, with 7 positions matching TRBD2. Germline values: CDR1 GTSNPN, CDR2 SVGIG (reference sequence). Germline trimming cut 0 bases from V and 3 bases from J; bases unmatched to any gene: 6. The CDR3 loop spans 15 amino acids. CDR3 residues: CAWSVRLAVTDTQYF. The DNA of the CDR3 is TGTGCCTGGAGTGTCCGGCTAGCGGTTACAGATACGCAGTATTTT.

The chain uses TRBV5-1 and TRBJ2-7; weak D call: TRBD2 (5 bases). V lost 3 bases to trimming and J lost 1 base, with 14 bases between them. The CDR3 is made up of 15 amino acids. Germline-derived CDR1 and CDR2 are SGHRS and YFSETQ. In DNA form, the CDR3 reads TGCGCCAGCAGCTCGGCCCCCGGGGAATCCTACGAGCAGTACTTC. Its protein product is CASSSAPGESYEQYF.

This clone has only one observation. This sequence joins TRBV7-9 and TRBJ1-1, with a tentative D call TRBD1 (5 bases). The CDR3 has 13 amino acids. Looked up from germline, CDR1 is SEHNR and CDR2 is FQNEAQ (reference sequence). With 7 bases removed from V and 3 bases from J, the gap between germline ends came to 12 bases. The CDR3 reads CASISMGDTEAFF. The CDR3 region has the DNA TGTGCCAGCATCTCGATGGGGGACACTGAAGCTTTCTTT.

The genes are TRBV9 and TRBJ1-3, with TRBD1 as a possible D gene (5 bases). Germline loops: CDR1 SGDLS, CDR2 YYNGEE. V lost 0 bases and J 0 bases, leaving 10 bases between the germline ends. The CDR3 consists of 16 residues. DNA of the CDR3: TGTGCCAGCAGCGTAGGGGCAGGGAGCTCTGGAAACACCATATATTTT. Translation gives CASSVGAGSSGNTIYF.

This chain links TRBV5-4 with TRBJ2-1; TRBD2 matches at 8 bases. Trimming removed 4 bases from V and 7 bases from J; junction bases left unmatched: 16. Germline loops: CDR1 SGHNT, CDR2 YYREEE (reference sequence). The CDR3 runs to 17 residues. The CDR3 DNA reads as TGTGCCAGCAGCGGGTATATCAAGCGGGAGAGGTTTAATGAGCAGTTCTTC. This codes for CASSGYIKRERFNEQFF.

This clone was counted a single time. The sample holds other DNA sequences that translate to the same CDR3. J is TRBJ2-5 and V is TRBV7-2; unclear D gene. Germline CDR1 reads SGHTA; CDR2 reads FQGNSA. Deletions cut 5 bases from V and 2 bases from J, with 9 bases between. This CDR3 is 13 amino acids long. CDR3 coding DNA: TGTGCCAGCAGCCTCAGTCCTCAAGAGACCCAGTACTTC. Residues: CASSLSPQETQYF.

V gene TRBV19 combines with J gene TRBJ2-7; TRBD2 matches 9 bases. Trimming cost V 5 bases and J 6 bases; bases outside gene matches: 8. This CDR3 is 14 amino acids long. The germline CDR1 and CDR2 sequences are LNHDA and SQIVND (reference sequence). CDR3 residues: CASSWGSGSGEQYF. The CDR3 DNA reads as TGTGCCAGTAGTTGGGGTAGCGGGAGTGGCGAGCAGTACTTC.